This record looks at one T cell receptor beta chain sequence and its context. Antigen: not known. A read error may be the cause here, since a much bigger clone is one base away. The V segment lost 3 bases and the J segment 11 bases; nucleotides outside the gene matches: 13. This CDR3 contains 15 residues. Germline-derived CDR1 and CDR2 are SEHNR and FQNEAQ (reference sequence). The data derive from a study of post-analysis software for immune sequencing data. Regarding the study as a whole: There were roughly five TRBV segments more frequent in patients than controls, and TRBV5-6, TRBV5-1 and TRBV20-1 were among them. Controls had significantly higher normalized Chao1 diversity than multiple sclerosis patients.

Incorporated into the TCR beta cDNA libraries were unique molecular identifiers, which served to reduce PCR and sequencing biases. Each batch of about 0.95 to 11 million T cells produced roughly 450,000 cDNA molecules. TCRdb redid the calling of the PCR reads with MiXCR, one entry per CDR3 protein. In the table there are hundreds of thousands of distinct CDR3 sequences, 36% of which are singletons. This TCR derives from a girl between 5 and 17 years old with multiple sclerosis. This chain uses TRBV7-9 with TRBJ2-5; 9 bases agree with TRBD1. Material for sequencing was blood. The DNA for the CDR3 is TGTGCCAGCAGCTTCGACAGGGGGAATGTCAATGAGCAGTACTTC. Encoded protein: CASSFDRGNVNEQYF.